The 25 T cell receptor beta chains listed next were all sequenced from one sample in a study of cytomegalovirus exposure and HLA in healthy donors. Use of 60 Vbeta and 13 Jbeta primers characterized the PCR. Repertoires were generated with immunoSEQ multiplex PCR, while TCRdb's copy carries only in-frame clones and drops some. The table lists 50,000 to 70,000 clones, 75% to 85% of them singletons. Sequenced material: PBMCs. Source of these receptors: a human donor in good health.

The chain recombines TRBV4-2 with TRBJ2-2; possible D gene TRBD1, 5 bases. Germline V gene data show CDR1 as LGHNA and CDR2 as YNFKEQ. V lost 0 bases, J lost 7 bases, and 18 bases lay in between. The CDR3 length is 17 residues. For the CDR3, the DNA is TGTGCCAGCAGCCAAGATAAAGGGGCAGGGTACTTCGGGGAGCTGTTTTTT. It translates to CASSQDKGAGYFGELFF.

CDR3 coding DNA: TGTGCCAGCAGCCCCGGACACGTTTCACCCCTCCACTTT. Its protein product is CASSPGHVSPLHF. The chain carries TRBV13 and TRBJ1-6; a weak D match, TRBD1 (5 bases). V lost 5 bases and J 9 bases, leaving 11 bases between the germline ends. Germline assignment: CDR1 PRHDT and CDR2 FYEKMQ (reference sequence). This CDR3 spans 13 amino acids.

The gene calls are TRBV7-2 and TRBJ2-5; D is perhaps TRBD1 (5 bases). Trimming removed 1 base from V and 3 bases from J, with 12 bases in between. There are 15 residues in the CDR3. Germline CDR1 reads SGHTA; CDR2 reads FQGNSA. This chain's CDR3 is CASSLESDRKETQYF. The CDR3 DNA follows: TGTGCCAGCAGCTTAGAATCCGACAGAAAAGAGACCCAGTACTTC.

In its sample, this clone was seen a few times. The chain recombines TRBV13 with TRBJ2-7; 9 bases align to TRBD2. CDR1 and CDR2 from the germline V gene are PRHDT and FYEKMQ (reference sequence). The CDR3 is 16 residues long. J lost 6 bases, V lost 2 bases, and 11 bases had no gene match. The CDR3 nucleotides read TGTGCCAGCAGCTTAATTTACCTAGCGGGACGGAGCGAGCAGTACTTC. Protein product: CASSLIYLAGRSEQYF.

V and J are TRBV29-1 and TRBJ1-4; TRBD1 agrees at 8 bases. V lost 4 bases, J lost 8 bases, and 12 bases stayed unmatched. The CDR3 loop spans 15 amino acids. In germline, CDR1 is SQVTM, CDR2 ANQGSEA. The CDR3 protein is CSVVHPTGVGEKLFF. The CDR3 DNA sequence: TGCAGCGTTGTGCACCCGACAGGGGTCGGAGAAAAACTGTTTTTT.

The chain uses TRBV19 and TRBJ2-1; TRBD2 aligns across 11 bases. This CDR3 is built from 17 residues. Germline-derived CDR1 and CDR2 are LNHDA and SQIVND (reference sequence). V shed 5 bases, J shed 8 bases, and the junction held 14 bases outside the gene matches. Written as DNA, the CDR3 is TGTGCCAGTAGTTTAAACCCCGGGTTAGCGGGGGGGGATGAGCAGTTCTTC. Residues: CASSLNPGLAGGDEQFF.

The V call is TRBV9, the J call TRBJ2-1; 7 bases fit TRBD1. Germline CDR1 SGDLS, CDR2 YYNGEE. Trimming cost V 5 bases and J 10 bases; bases outside gene matches: 15. CDR3 length: 15 amino acids. CDR3 protein: CASRPHTGTEGEQFF. CDR3 bases: TGTGCCAGCAGGCCTCACACCGGGACAGAGGGGGAGCAGTTCTTC.

This chain links TRBV9 with TRBJ2-7; the D gene is possibly TRBD2 (5 bases). Germline CDR1 SGDLS, CDR2 YYNGEE. The CDR3 has 13 amino acids. V was pared by 2 bases and J by 6 bases, with 12 bases between. As DNA, the CDR3 is TGTGCCAGCAGCGTCGGAGGAGGTACCGAGCAGTACTTC. This gives the protein CASSVGGGTEQYF.

The chain combines TRBV9 with TRBJ2-1; 8 nucleotides line up with TRBD2. The V gene's germline CDR1 is SGDLS and CDR2 YYNGEE. The V and J ends lost 0 bases and 3 bases, in that order; junction bases with no gene match: 2. The CDR3 spans 15 residues. In DNA form, the CDR3 reads TGTGCCAGCAGCGTAGGACTAGCGAACTACAATGAGCAGTTCTTC. As protein: CASSVGLANYNEQFF.

This clone has a handful of counts. The chain has TRBV4-3 and TRBJ1-3; tentative D call: TRBD1 (5 bases). Trimming shortened V by 0 bases and J by 5 bases, and 11 bases separated the two germline ends. The CDR3 has 15 amino acids. The germline V gene encodes CDR1 LGHNA and CDR2 YSLEER. CDR3 in DNA: TGCGCCAGCAGCCAAGATACAGGTAGTAGAAACACCATATATTTT. This sequence encodes CASSQDTGSRNTIYF.

The CDR3 DNA reads as TGTGCCACCAGCCGGGAGGCCAGAGTTGGGGAGCAGTACTTC. Translation: CATSREARVGEQYF. The gene calls are TRBV15 and TRBJ2-7; 7 positions match TRBD2. This CDR3 region has 14 residues. Germline V gives CDR1 LNHNV, CDR2 YYDKDF (reference sequence). The junction had 11 bases not matched to a gene; V was cut back by 5 bases and J by 7 bases.

The J gene is TRBJ2-5, the V gene TRBV5-1, with 10 bases fitting TRBD2. This CDR3 contains 16 residues. The V segment lost 0 bases and the J segment 5 bases; nucleotides outside the gene matches: 7. CDR1 SGHRS and CDR2 YFSETQ come from the germline V gene. CDR3 in DNA: TGCGCCAGCAGCTTGGATAAGCGGGAGGGGCGGGAGACCCAGTACTTC. It yields the protein CASSLDKREGRETQYF.

This clone was detected only a few times. The rearrangement joins TRBV6-6 to TRBJ1-5; 7 bases fit TRBD1. Germline CDR1 and CDR2: MNHNY and SVGAGI (reference sequence). Trimming cost V 8 bases and J 7 bases; bases outside gene matches: 14. There are 15 residues in the CDR3. The CDR3 is CASSPGAGGLQPQHF. As DNA, the CDR3 is TGTGCCAGCTCCCCCGGGGCAGGGGGGTTGCAGCCCCAGCATTTT.

The chain links TRBV5-1 to TRBJ2-1, with 11 bases aligning to TRBD2. From germline, CDR1 is SGHRS and CDR2 YFSETQ. V lost 0 bases and J lost 8; bases outside the gene matches: 4. The CDR3 sequence is 15 residues long. The CDR3 spells CASSLVGSGRDEQFF. CDR3 DNA: TGCGCCAGCAGCTTGGTGGGTAGCGGGAGGGATGAGCAGTTCTTC.

The chain joins TRBV27 to TRBJ2-7; 7 nucleotides line up with TRBD1. The J segment lost 5 bases and the V segment lost 5 bases, leaving 9 bases of the junction unmatched. The CDR3 is made up of 14 amino acids. Looked up from germline, CDR1 is MNHEY and CDR2 is SMNVEV (reference sequence). The CDR3 protein is CASSVYDRVHEQYF. CDR3 DNA: TGTGCCAGCAGTGTCTATGACAGGGTCCACGAGCAGTACTTC.

J is TRBJ1-5 and V is TRBV29-1; the D gene is possibly TRBD1 (6 bases). Germline V gene lookup returns CDR1 SQVTM and CDR2 ANQGSEA. This CDR3 region has 14 residues. Trimming cost V 6 bases and J 2 bases, with 14 bases left between them. CDR3 DNA sequence: TGCAGCGTACAACAGGGTTTGGGCAATCAGCCCCAGCATTTT. Translating gives CSVQQGLGNQPQHF.

The J gene is TRBJ1-2, the V gene TRBV30; possible D gene TRBD1, 5 bases. V gave up 4 bases and J gave up 5 bases, with 14 bases separating them. This CDR3 comprises 13 residues. Germline CDR1 and CDR2: GTSNPN and SVGIG (reference sequence). CDR3 region: CAWISIRGYGYTF. CDR3 DNA sequence: TGTGCCTGGATTTCAATACGGGGGTATGGCTACACCTTC.

The CDR3 is CASSDRQQPQHF. CDR3 sequence (DNA): TGTGCCAGCAGTGATAGACAACAGCCCCAGCATTTT. The chain employs TRBV6-1 and TRBJ1-5; D not certain. The CDR3 sequence is 12 residues long. V lost 3 bases and J lost 7, with 7 bases in between. The V gene's germline CDR1 is MNHNS and CDR2 SASEGT.

The chain is built from TRBV19 and TRBJ1-2; tentatively, D is TRBD1 (5 bases). Looked up from germline, CDR1 is LNHDA and CDR2 is SQIVND (reference sequence). The germline V and J ends were trimmed by 1 base and 4 bases, with 13 bases remaining between them. This CDR3 comprises 15 residues. As DNA, the CDR3 is TGTGCCAGTAGTATAGTCGACAGACTTGGCTATGGCTACACCTTC. Amino acids: CASSIVDRLGYGYTF.

This chain links TRBV10-3 with TRBJ1-6; 7 bases are shared with TRBD1. The CDR3 consists of 14 residues. Germline V CDR1 and CDR2: ENHRY, SYGVKD. V shed 9 bases, J shed 8 bases, and the junction held 10 bases outside the gene matches. The CDR3 is CAIGTVNTDSPLHF. As DNA, the CDR3 is TGTGCCATAGGGACAGTTAATACTGATTCACCCCTCCACTTT.

The chain uses TRBV7-6 and TRBJ2-3; TRBD2 aligns across 11 bases. The germline CDR1 and CDR2 sequences are SGHVS and FNYEAQ. Germline trimming cut 5 bases from V and 3 bases from J; bases unmatched to any gene: 7. This CDR3 has 16 amino acids. The CDR3 here is CASSQLAGVGTDTQYF. The CDR3, as DNA: TGTGCCAGCAGCCAACTAGCGGGAGTGGGGACAGATACGCAGTATTTT.

V usage is TRBV7-2 and J usage is TRBJ1-2, with D hard to call. The CDR3 loop spans 14 amino acids. V was shortened by 5 bases and J by 5 bases, with 15 bases between the two germline ends. The germline V gene has CDR1 SGHTA and CDR2 FQGNSA. The CDR3 DNA is TGTGCCAGCAGCGCGGGCCAGCGGGTGTATGGCTACACCTTC. It encodes CASSAGQRVYGYTF.

The gene calls are TRBV2 and TRBJ1-5; D possibly corresponds to TRBD1 (5 bases). V was pared by 3 bases and J by 0 bases, with 9 bases between. Germline CDR1 SNHLY, CDR2 FYNNEI. The CDR3 contains 15 residues. The CDR3 sequence: CASSDRQSSNQPQHF. The CDR3 DNA reads TGTGCCAGCAGTGACCGACAGAGTAGCAATCAGCCCCAGCATTTT. Based on the CDR3 plus reference TRBV2 and TRBJ1-5, the full variable domain is EPEVTQTPSHQVTQMGQEVILRCVPISNHLYFYWYRQILGQKVEFLVSFYNNEISEKSEIFDDQFSVERPDGSNFTLKIRSTKLEDSAMYFCASSDRQSSNQPQHFGDGTRLSIL.

This clone showed up just once. The chain combines TRBV7-2 with TRBJ1-4, with D possibly TRBD1 on 5 matching bases. The CDR3 totals 14 residues. Germline CDR1 SGHTA, CDR2 FQGNSA. Trimming removed 5 bases from V and 8 bases from J, with 15 bases in between. The CDR3 sequence is CASSTDTSREKLFF. The CDR3 nucleotides are TGTGCCAGCAGCACGGACACGAGCCGGGAAAAACTGTTTTTT. The full variable domain, rest sourced from reference TRBV7-2 and TRBJ1-4, is GAGVSQSPSNKVTEKGKDVELRCDPISGHTALYWYRQSLGQGLEFLIYFQGNSAPDKSGLPSDRFSAERTGGSVSTLTIQRTQQEDSAVYLCASSTDTSREKLFFGSGTQLSVL.

This clone was found once. The chain combines TRBV2 with TRBJ2-5; no firm D call. V was shortened by 7 bases and J by 5 bases, with 5 bases between the two germline ends. Germline lookup yields CDR1 SNHLY and CDR2 FYNNEI. The length of the CDR3 is 10 residues. The CDR3 is CASILETQYF. The CDR3 coding sequence is TGTGCCAGCATCCTGGAGACCCAGTACTTC. Together with reference TRBV2 and TRBJ2-5, the CDR3 gives the full variable domain: EPEVTQTPSHQVTQMGQEVILRCVPISNHLYFYWYRQILGQKVEFLVSFYNNEISEKSEIFDDQFSVERPDGSNFTLKIRSTKLEDSAMYFCASILETQYFGPGTRLLVL.